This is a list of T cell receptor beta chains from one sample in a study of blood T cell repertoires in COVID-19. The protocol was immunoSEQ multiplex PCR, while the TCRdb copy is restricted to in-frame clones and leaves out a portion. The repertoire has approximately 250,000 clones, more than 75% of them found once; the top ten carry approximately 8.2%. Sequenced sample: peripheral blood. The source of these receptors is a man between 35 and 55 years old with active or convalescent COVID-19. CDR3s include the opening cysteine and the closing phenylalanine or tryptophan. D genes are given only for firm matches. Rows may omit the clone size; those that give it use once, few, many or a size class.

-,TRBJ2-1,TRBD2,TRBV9,CASSVWAGGGLDEQFF,TGTGCCAGCAGTGTTTGGGCGGGAGGGGGGTTGGATGAGCAGTTCTTC
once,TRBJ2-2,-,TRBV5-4,CASSPDGGPNTGELFF,TGTGCCAGCTCCCCCGACGGGGGACCGAACACCGGGGAGCTGTTTTTT
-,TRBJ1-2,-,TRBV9,CASSGYEAGYTF,TGTGCCAGCAGCGGATATGAAGCCGGCTACACCTTC
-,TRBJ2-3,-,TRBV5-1,CASSFLKGGNTDTQYF,TGCGCCAGCAGCTTTCTCAAAGGCGGGAACACAGATACGCAGTATTTT
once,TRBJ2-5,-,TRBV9,CASSPTQRQETQYF,TGTGCCAGCAGCCCAACCCAGCGTCAAGAGACCCAGTACTTC
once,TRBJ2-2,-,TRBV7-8,CASSLARMGHRANTGELFF,TGTGCCAGCAGCTTAGCGAGGATGGGACACCGCGCGAACACCGGGGAGCTGTTTTTT
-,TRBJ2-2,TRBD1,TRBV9,CASSLRDSPNTGELFF,TGTGCCAGCAGCCTACGGGACAGCCCGAACACCGGGGAGCTGTTTTTT
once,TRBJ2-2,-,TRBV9,CASSVARGRELFF,TGTGCCAGCAGCGTCGCTAGGGGCCGGGAGCTGTTTTTT
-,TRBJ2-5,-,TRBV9,CASGVAARTGQETQYF,TGTGCCAGCGGGGTAGCCGCGCGGACGGGACAAGAGACCCAGTACTTC
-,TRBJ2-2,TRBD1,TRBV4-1,CASRDRGSGELFF,TGCGCCAGCAGAGACAGGGGATCCGGGGAGCTGTTTTTT
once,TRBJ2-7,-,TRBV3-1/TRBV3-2,CASSQAGFYEQYF,TGTGCCAGCAGCCAAGCGGGATTCTACGAGCAGTACTTC
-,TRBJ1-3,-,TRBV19,CASSRATAGNTIYF,TGTGCCAGTAGTAGGGCGACAGCTGGAAACACCATATATTTT
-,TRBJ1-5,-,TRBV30,CAWRTGGAQPQHF,TGTGCCTGGCGAACGGGAGGGGCTCAGCCCCAGCATTTT
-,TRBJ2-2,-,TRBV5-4,CASSLGGLDGELFF,TGTGCCAGCAGCTTAGGAGGTTTGGACGGGGAGCTGTTTTTT
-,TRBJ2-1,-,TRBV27,CASSGPYNEQFF,TGTGCCAGTAGCGGCCCATACAATGAGCAGTTCTTC
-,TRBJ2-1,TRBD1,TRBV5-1,CASSSYPRGNEQFF,TGCGCCAGCAGCTCCTACCCCAGGGGGAATGAGCAGTTCTTC
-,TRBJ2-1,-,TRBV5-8,CASSHLSVLGQFF,TGTGCCAGCAGCCATCTTAGCGTCCTCGGGCAGTTCTTC
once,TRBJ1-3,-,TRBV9,CAIRSGHLFDPNF,TGTGCCATCAGGTCTGGACACCTTTTTGATCCGAATTTT
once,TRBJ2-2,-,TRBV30,CAWSGAGELFF,TGTGCCTGGAGTGGAGCCGGGGAGCTGTTTTTT
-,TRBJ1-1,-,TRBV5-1,CASREGLHTEAFF,TGCGCCAGCAGGGAGGGACTCCACACTGAAGCTTTCTTT
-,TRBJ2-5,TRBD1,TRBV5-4,CASTSGTDKETQYF,TGTGCCAGCACGTCGGGGACAGATAAAGAGACCCAGTACTTC
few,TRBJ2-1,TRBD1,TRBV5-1,CASSIRTGYNEQFF,TGCGCCAGCAGCATCCGGACAGGTTACAATGAGCAGTTCTTC